The source of this TCR beta chain is a study of technical replicates of blood from a handful of donors. This CDR3 is built from 17 residues. The germline gives CDR1 MDHEN, CDR2 SYDVKM. The V and J ends lost 2 bases and 1 base respectively, with 17 bases between them. This clone was seen a single time. Measured with immunoSEQ multiplex PCR; TCRdb has only the in-frame clones, and not every one. The profile covers 77,000 or so clones, with approximately 92% appearing a single time and around 0.41% taken by the ten largest. This sequence originates from a human donor in good health. The chain links TRBV28 to TRBJ1-2; perhaps TRBD1 as D (6 bases). Sequencing was done on a sample of T cells isolated from PBMCs. This CDR3 is CASSLGGQGHHNYGYTF. CDR3 nucleotide sequence: TGTGCCAGCAGTTTAGGTGGCCAGGGACACCATAACTATGGCTACACCTTC.